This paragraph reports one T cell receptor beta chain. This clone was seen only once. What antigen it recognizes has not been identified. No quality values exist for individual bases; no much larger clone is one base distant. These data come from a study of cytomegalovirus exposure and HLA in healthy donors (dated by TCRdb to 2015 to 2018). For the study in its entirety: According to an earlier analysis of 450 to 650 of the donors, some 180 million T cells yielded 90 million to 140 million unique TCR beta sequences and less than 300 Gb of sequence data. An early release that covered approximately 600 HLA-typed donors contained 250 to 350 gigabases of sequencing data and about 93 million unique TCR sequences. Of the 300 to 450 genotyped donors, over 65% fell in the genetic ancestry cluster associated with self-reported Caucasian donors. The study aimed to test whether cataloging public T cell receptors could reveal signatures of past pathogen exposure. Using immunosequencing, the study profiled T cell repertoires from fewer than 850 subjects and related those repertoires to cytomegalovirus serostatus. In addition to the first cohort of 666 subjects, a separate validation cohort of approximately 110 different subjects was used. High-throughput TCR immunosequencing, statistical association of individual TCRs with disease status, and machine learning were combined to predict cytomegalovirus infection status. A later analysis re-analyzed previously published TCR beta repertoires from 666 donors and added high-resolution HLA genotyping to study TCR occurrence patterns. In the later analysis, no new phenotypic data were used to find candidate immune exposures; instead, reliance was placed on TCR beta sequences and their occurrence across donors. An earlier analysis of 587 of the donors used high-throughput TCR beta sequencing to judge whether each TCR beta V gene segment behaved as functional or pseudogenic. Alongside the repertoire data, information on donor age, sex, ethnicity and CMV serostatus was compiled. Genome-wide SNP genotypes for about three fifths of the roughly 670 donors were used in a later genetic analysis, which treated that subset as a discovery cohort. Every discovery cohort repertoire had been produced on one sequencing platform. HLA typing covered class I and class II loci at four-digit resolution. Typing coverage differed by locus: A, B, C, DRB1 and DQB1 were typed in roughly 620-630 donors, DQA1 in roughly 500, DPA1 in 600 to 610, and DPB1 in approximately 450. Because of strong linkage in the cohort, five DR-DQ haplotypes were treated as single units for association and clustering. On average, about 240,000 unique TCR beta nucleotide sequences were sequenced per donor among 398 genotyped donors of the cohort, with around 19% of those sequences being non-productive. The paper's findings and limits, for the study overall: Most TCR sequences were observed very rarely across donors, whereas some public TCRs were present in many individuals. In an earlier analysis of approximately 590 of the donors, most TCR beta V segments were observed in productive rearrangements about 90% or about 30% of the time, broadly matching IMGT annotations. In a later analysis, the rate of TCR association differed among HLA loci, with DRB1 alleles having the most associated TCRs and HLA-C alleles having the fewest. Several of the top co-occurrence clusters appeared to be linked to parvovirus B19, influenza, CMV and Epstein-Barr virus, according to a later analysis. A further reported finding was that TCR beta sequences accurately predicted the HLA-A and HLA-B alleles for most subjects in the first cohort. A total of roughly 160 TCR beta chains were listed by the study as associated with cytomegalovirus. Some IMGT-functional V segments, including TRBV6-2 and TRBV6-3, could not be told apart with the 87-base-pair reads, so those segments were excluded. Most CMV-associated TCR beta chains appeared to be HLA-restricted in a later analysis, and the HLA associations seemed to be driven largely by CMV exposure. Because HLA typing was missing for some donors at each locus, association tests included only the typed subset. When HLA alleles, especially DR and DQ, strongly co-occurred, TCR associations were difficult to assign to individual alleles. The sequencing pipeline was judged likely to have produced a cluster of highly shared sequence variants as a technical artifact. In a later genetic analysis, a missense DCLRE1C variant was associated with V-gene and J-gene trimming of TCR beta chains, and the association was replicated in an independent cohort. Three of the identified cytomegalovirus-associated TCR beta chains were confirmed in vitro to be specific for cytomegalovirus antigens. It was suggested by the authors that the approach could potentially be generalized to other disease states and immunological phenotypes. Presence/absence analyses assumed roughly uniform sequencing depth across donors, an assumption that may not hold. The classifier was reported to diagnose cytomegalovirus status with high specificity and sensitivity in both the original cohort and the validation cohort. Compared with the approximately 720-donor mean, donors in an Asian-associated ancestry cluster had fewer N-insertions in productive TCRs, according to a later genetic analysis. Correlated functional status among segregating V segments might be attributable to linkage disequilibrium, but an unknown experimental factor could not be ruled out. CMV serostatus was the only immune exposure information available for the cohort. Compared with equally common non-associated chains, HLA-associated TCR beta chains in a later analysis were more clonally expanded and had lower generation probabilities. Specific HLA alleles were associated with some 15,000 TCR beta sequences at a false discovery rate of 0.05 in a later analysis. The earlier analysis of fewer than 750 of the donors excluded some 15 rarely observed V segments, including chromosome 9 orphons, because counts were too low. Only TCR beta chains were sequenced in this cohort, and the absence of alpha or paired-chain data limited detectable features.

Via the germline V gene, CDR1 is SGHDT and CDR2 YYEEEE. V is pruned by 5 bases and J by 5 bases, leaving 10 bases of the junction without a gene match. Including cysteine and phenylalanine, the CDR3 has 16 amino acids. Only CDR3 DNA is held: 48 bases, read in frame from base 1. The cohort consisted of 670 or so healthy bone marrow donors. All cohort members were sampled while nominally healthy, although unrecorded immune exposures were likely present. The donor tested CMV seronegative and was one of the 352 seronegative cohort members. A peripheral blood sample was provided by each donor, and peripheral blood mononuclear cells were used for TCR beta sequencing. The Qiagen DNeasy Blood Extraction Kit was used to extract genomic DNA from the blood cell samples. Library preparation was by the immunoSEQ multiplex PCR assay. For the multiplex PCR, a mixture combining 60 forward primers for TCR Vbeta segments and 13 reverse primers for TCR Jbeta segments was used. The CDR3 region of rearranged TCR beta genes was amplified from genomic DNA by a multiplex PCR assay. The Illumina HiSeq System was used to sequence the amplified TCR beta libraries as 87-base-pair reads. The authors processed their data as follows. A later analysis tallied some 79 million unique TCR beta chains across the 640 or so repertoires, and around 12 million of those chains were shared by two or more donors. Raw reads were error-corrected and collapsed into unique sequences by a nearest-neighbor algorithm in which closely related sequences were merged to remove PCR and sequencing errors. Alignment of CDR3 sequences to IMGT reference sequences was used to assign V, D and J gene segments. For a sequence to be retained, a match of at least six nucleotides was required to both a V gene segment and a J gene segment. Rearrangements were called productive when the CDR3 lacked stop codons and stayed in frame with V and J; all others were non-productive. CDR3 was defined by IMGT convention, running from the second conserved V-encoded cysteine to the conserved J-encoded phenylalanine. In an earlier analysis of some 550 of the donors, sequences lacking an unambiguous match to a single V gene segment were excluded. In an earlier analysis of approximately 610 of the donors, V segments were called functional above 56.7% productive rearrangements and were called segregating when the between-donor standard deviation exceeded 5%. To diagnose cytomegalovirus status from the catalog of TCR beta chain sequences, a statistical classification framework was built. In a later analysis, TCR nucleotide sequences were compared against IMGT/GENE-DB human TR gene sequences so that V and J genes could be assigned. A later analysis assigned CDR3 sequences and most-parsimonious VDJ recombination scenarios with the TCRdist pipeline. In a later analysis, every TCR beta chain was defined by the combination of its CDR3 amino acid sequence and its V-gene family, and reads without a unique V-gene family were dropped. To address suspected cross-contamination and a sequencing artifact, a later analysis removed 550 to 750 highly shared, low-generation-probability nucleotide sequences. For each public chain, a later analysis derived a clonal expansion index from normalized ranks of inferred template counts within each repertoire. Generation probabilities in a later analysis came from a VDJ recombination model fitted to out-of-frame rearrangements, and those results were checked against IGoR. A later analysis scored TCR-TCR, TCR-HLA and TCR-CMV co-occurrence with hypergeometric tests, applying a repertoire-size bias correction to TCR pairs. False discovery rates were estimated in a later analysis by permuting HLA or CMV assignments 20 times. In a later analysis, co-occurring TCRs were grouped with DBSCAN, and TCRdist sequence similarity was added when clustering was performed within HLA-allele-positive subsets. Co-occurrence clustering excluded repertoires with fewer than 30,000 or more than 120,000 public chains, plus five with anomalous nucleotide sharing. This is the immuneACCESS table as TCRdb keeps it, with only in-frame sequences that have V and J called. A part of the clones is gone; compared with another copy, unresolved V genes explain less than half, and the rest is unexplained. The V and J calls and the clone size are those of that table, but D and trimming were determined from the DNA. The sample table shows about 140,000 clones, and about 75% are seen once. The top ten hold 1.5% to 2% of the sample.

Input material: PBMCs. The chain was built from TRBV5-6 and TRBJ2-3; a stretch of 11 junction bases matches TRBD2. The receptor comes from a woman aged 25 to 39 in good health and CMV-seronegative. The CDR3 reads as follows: CASSLDSGGAVDTQYF. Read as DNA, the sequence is TGTGCCAGCAGTTTAGATAGCGGGGGGGCCGTAGATACGCAGTATTTT.